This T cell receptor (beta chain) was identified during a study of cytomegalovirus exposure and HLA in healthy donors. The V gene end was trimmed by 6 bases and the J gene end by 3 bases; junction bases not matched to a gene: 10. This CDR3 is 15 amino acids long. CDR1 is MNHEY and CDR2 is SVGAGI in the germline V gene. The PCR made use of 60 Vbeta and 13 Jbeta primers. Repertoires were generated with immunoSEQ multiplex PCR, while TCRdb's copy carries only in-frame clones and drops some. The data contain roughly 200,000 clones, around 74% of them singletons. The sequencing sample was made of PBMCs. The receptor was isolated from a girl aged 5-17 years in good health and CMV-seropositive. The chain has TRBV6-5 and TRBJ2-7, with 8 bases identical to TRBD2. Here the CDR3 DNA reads TGTGCCAGCAGCCGCCACCCCAGCGGGGGCTACGAGCAGTACTTC. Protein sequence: CASSRHPSGGYEQYF.